Given below is one TCR beta chain in context. The antigen is undetermined. This entry belongs to a study of beta chain features in type 1 diabetes. The wider study: All of the samples together had over 90 million sorted cells examined. Study-level points and caveats: Moderate yet significant TCRB CDR3 shortening was seen in Type 1 diabetes patients in all four CD4+ subsets. Lower insertion and higher deletion counts appeared at VDJ junctions in type 1 diabetes patients. Highly expressing activated T cells could be over-counted with a cDNA template.

This CDR3 comprises 17 residues. Trimming took 4 bases from V and 1 from J, leaving 18 bases between them. CDR1 and CDR2 from the germline V gene are MGHRA and YSYEKL. Reverse transcribing all isolated RNA meant expressed TCRB transcripts were sequenced. Profiled with immunoSEQ multiplex PCR; TCRdb holds only in-frame clones, not every one. The sample holds fewer than 350,000 clones; approximately 16% are singletons and the top ten take roughly 0.015%. Cells sorted by CD45RO/CCR7/CD25/CD127/CD95/CD27 comprised CD4+ naive, central memory, regulatory and stem cell-like memory cells. The sequence was obtained from a man aged 18 to 29 with type 1 diabetes. Source material: naive CD4+ T cells from blood. The chain is built from TRBV4-1 and TRBJ2-3, with D possibly matching TRBD2 (5 bases). The CDR3 sequence is CASSLWASPEGTDTQYF. The CDR3 nucleotides are TGCGCCAGCAGCCTCTGGGCCTCGCCGGAGGGCACAGATACGCAGTATTTT.